This entry lists 31 T cell receptor beta chains sequenced from one sample in a study of blood T cell repertoires in COVID-19. Data came from immunoSEQ multiplex PCR; TCRdb stores just in-frame clones and leaves some out. The table lists hundreds of thousands of clones, 88% of them singletons. Sequenced input: peripheral blood. All receptors derive from a woman between 35 and 50 years old who had recovered from COVID-19.

The CDR3 nucleotides are TGTGCCAGCCGTCAGTCAGGGGACCGCTCCTACAATGAGCAGTTCTTC. Protein product: CASRQSGDRSYNEQFF. This chain joins TRBV27 and TRBJ2-1; possible D gene TRBD1, 6 bases. Germline V CDR1 and CDR2: MNHEY, SMNVEV (reference sequence). The V gene lost 8 bases and the J gene lost 0 bases, with 17 bases spanning the gap. The CDR3 loop spans 16 amino acids.

The genes are TRBV5-1 and TRBJ2-2, with 10 nucleotides matching TRBD2. Germline CDR1 is SGHRS and CDR2 is YFSETQ. The CDR3 contains 16 residues. V dropped 4 bases and J dropped 6; count of bases not matched to a gene: 9. CDR3 sequence (DNA): TGCGCCAGCAGCCCCCCGCTAGCGGGAGTGGCCGGGGAGCTGTTTTTT. Translation gives CASSPPLAGVAGELFF.

This clone was counted once. The V gene is TRBV9, the J gene TRBJ1-2; 10 bases align to TRBD1. CDR1 and CDR2 from the germline V gene are SGDLS and YYNGEE. There are 14 residues in the CDR3. J gave up 5 bases and V 9 bases, and 10 bases lay outside the gene matches. Here the CDR3 reads CATDGTGEGYGYTF. CDR3 sequence (DNA): TGTGCCACCGACGGGACAGGGGAGGGGTATGGCTACACCTTC.

V gene TRBV9 combines with J gene TRBJ2-1; perhaps TRBD2 as D (6 bases). Deletions cut 2 bases from V and 10 bases from J, with 19 bases between. Germline CDR1 and CDR2: SGDLS and YYNGEE. CDR3 size: 15 residues. The CDR3 DNA reads as TGTGCCAGCAGCGTGGGGGGAGCCCACTATGCGGAGCAGTTCTTC. Translating it yields CASSVGGAHYAEQFF.

The V and J genes are TRBV24-1 and TRBJ1-1, with a weak D call TRBD1 (5 bases). Germline V lookup: CDR1 KGHDR, CDR2 SFDVKD. With 5 bases removed from V and 8 bases from J, the gap between germline ends came to 14 bases. CDR3 length: 13 residues. CDR3 bases: TGTGCCACCAGTGCCGCAGGGAGGACAGAAGCTTTCTTT. Its translation: CATSAAGRTEAFF.

This clone came up a few times. The chain employs TRBV27 and TRBJ1-2; D may be TRBD1 (5 bases). Trimming removed 3 bases at V and 7 bases at J, with 9 bases between. The CDR3 runs 12 residues. CDR1 and CDR2 from the germline V gene are MNHEY and SMNVEV (reference sequence). CDR3 residues: CASSFQGAGYTF. In DNA form, the CDR3 reads TGTGCCAGCAGTTTCCAGGGTGCTGGCTACACCTTC.

The chain employs TRBV4-1 and TRBJ1-3; 8 nucleotides align to TRBD1. The CDR3 has 16 amino acids. The germline CDR1 and CDR2 sequences are MGHRA and YSYEKL. V shed 4 bases and J 4 bases; nucleotides not matched to a gene: 9. The CDR3: CASSPGQGATGNTIYF. CDR3 nucleotides: TGCGCCAGCAGCCCCGGGCAGGGGGCTACGGGAAACACCATATATTTT.

This chain uses TRBV4-3 with TRBJ2-6, with D perhaps TRBD2 (6 bases). Germline-derived CDR1 and CDR2 are LGHNA and YSLEER. The CDR3 contains 15 residues. The V end lost 3 bases, the J end lost 2 bases, and 8 bases lay between the germline ends. The CDR3 nucleotides read TGCGCCAGCAGCCATCGGGGGACTGGGGCCAACGTCCTGACTTTC. Translation: CASSHRGTGANVLTF.

The genes are TRBV5-1 and TRBJ1-1, with TRBD1 as a possible D gene (6 bases). Per germline, CDR1 SGHRS and CDR2 YFSETQ. Deletions cut 4 bases from V and 6 bases from J, with 13 bases between. The length of the CDR3 is 13 residues. CDR3 protein: CASSPRGGPEAFF. CDR3 sequence (DNA): TGCGCCAGCAGCCCCCGGGGGGGGCCTGAAGCTTTCTTT.

This clone appeared a single time. The V call is TRBV3-1 (or the pseudogene TRBV3-2), the J call TRBJ2-1; 8 bases are shared with TRBD2. Germline V CDR1 and CDR2: LGHDT, YNNKEL (reference sequence). V lost 1 base to trimming and J lost 0 bases; unmatched junction nucleotides: 2. The CDR3 has 16 amino acids. The CDR3 sequence is CASSQGGRSSYNEQFF. The DNA for the CDR3 is TGTGCCAGCAGCCAAGGCGGGAGGAGCTCCTACAATGAGCAGTTCTTC.

This clone was counted between two and nine times. The V and J genes are TRBV2 and TRBJ1-4; D is possibly TRBD1 (5 bases). V was trimmed by 6 bases and J by 8 bases, leaving 16 bases between them. Germline CDR1 reads SNHLY; CDR2 reads FYNNEI. The CDR3 runs 14 residues. This CDR3 is CASSPGGEWEKLFF. The CDR3 region has the DNA TGTGCCAGCAGCCCTGGGGGGGAGTGGGAAAAACTGTTTTTT.

This chain joins TRBV6-5 and TRBJ1-6, with 8 bases identical to TRBD1. CDR3 size: 14 residues. Germline CDR1 is MNHEY and CDR2 is SVGAGI. With 7 bases clipped from V and 10 bases from J, the junction kept 9 bases outside the gene matches. The CDR3 DNA reads TGTGCCAGCACGCGGGACAGGAGGCGATCACCCCTCCACTTT. Its translation is CASTRDRRRSPLHF.

The chain joins TRBV6-5 to TRBJ2-7; 11 bases match TRBD2. With V trimmed by 4 bases and J by 0 bases, 5 bases remained unmatched. The CDR3 sequence is 16 residues long. The germline gives CDR1 MNHEY, CDR2 SVGAGI. The CDR3 is CASSSPTSGTSYEQYF. As DNA, the CDR3 is TGTGCCAGCAGTTCCCCGACTAGCGGGACCTCCTACGAGCAGTACTTC.

The chain links TRBV28 to TRBJ2-6, with D maybe TRBD2 (6 bases). CDR3 size: 17 residues. The V end lost 8 bases, the J end lost 2 bases, and 19 bases lay between the germline ends. Germline V gene lookup returns CDR1 MDHEN and CDR2 SYDVKM. CDR3 bases: TGTGCCAGCCGCCCTTACCGGGGCGGGGCTGGGGCCAACGTCCTGACTTTC. This translates into CASRPYRGGAGANVLTF.

On this clone: The sample has other DNA sequences that encode this CDR3 too. This sequence joins TRBV3-1 (or the pseudogene TRBV3-2) and TRBJ1-1; D unclear. CDR3 length: 14 amino acids. The V gene's germline CDR1 is LGHDT and CDR2 YNNKEL (reference sequence). V shed 4 bases and J shed 0 bases, with 9 bases lying between them. The CDR3 region has the DNA TGTGCCAGCAGCCCCGGAGGGATGAACACTGAAGCTTTCTTT. Amino acid sequence: CASSPGGMNTEAFF.

This clone has only one observation. V and J are TRBV3-1 (or the pseudogene TRBV3-2) and TRBJ2-1; possible D gene TRBD2, 5 bases. V lost 5 bases to trimming and J lost 6 bases, with 14 bases between them. Germline V gene sequence: CDR1 LGHDT, CDR2 YNNKEL (reference sequence). CDR3 length: 14 amino acids. The CDR3 here is CASSVRLAGNEQFF. CDR3 DNA: TGTGCCAGCAGCGTGCGGCTAGCCGGCAATGAGCAGTTCTTC.

The rearrangement joins TRBV30 to TRBJ1-1; D might be TRBD1 (6 bases). V shed 3 bases and J shed 10 bases, with 18 bases lying between them. Germline V gene lookup returns CDR1 GTSNPN and CDR2 SVGIG (reference sequence). The CDR3 consists of 13 residues. CDR3 coding DNA: TGTGCCTGGAGCCCCGGGGGGGCGGGGGTAGCTTTCTTT. This codes for CAWSPGGAGVAFF.

The chain combines TRBV5-4 with TRBJ1-2, with TRBD1 matching over 11 bases. The CDR3 extends over 14 amino acids. Trimming cost V 0 bases and J 8 bases; bases outside gene matches: 3. Germline assignment: CDR1 SGHNT and CDR2 YYREEE (reference sequence). The CDR3 bases are TGTGCCAGCAGCTTGGTGGGACAGGGGGGCGGCTACACCTTC. Translated, it gives CASSLVGQGGGYTF.

This rearrangement joins TRBV12-3 or TRBV12-4 to TRBJ1-5; 7 bases match TRBD1. With V trimmed by 4 bases and J by 7 bases, 4 bases remained unmatched. The CDR3 sequence is 13 residues long. CDR3 nucleotides: TGTGCCAGCAGTTATCGGGACAGCCAGCCCCAGCATTTT. Its translation: CASSYRDSQPQHF.

The chain uses TRBV2 and TRBJ2-4; tentatively, D is TRBD2 (6 bases). The CDR3 consists of 14 residues. Germline V gene data show CDR1 as SNHLY and CDR2 as FYNNEI. Trimming took 6 bases from V and 2 from J, leaving 11 bases between them. In DNA form, the CDR3 reads TGTGCCAGCAGGCGGGACTCTACCAAAAACATTCAGTACTTC. This encodes CASRRDSTKNIQYF.

In regard to this clone: Other DNA variants within this sample encode the same CDR3. The genes are TRBV7-2 and TRBJ2-5, with D maybe TRBD1 (5 bases). The CDR3 sequence is 14 residues long. CDR1 and CDR2 (germline): SGHTA, FQGNSA. Trimming removed 5 bases from V and 1 base from J, with 11 bases in between. CDR3 in amino acids: CASSPSRAQETQYF. Here the CDR3 DNA reads TGTGCCAGCAGCCCGTCCAGGGCCCAAGAGACCCAGTACTTC.

The CDR3 is CASSSSGTIIYEQYF. The CDR3 nucleotides read TGTGCCAGCAGTTCGTCCGGGACTATCATCTACGAGCAGTACTTC. The rearrangement joins TRBV6-2 or TRBV6-3 to TRBJ2-7, with TRBD2 matching over 7 bases. CDR1 and CDR2 from the germline V gene are MNHEY and SVGEGT. The junction had 9 bases not matched to a gene; V was cut back by 4 bases and J by 3 bases. This CDR3 has 15 residues.

This clone has more than one count but fewer than ten. The chain employs TRBV4-3 and TRBJ2-1, with TRBD2 matching 16 bases. V shed 4 bases and J 0 bases; nucleotides not matched to a gene: 9. The CDR3 totals 20 residues. CDR1 LGHNA and CDR2 YSLEER come from the germline V gene. The CDR3 region has the DNA TGCGCCAGCAGCCTCTGGGGGGGACTAGCGGGAGGGAGCTCCTACAATGAGCAGTTCTTC. This gives the protein CASSLWGGLAGGSSYNEQFF.

The chain couples TRBV3-1 (or the pseudogene TRBV3-2) to TRBJ1-1; D might be TRBD1 (5 bases). V dropped 1 base and J dropped 4 bases, with 10 bases sitting between them. CDR3 length: 14 amino acids. Germline CDR1 reads LGHDT; CDR2 reads YNNKEL (reference sequence). This chain's CDR3 is CASSQGGLSTEAFF. CDR3 coding DNA: TGTGCCAGCAGCCAAGGGGGACTTAGCACTGAAGCTTTCTTT.

V is TRBV7-9 and J is TRBJ1-1; no clear D gene. The CDR3 covers 16 residues. CDR1 and CDR2 from the germline V gene are SEHNR and FQNEAQ (reference sequence). V was trimmed by 2 bases and J by 0 bases, leaving 13 bases between them. CDR3 in amino acids: CASSLRGGPLNTEAFF. The DNA for the CDR3 is TGTGCCAGCAGCTTACGGGGAGGGCCCCTGAACACTGAAGCTTTCTTT.

This clone was seen only once. V usage is TRBV7-9 and J usage is TRBJ2-2; 8 bases line up with TRBD2. Germline trimming cut 2 bases from V and 6 bases from J; bases unmatched to any gene: 2. Germline V lookup: CDR1 SEHNR, CDR2 FQNEAQ (reference sequence). CDR3 size: 14 residues. Here the CDR3 DNA reads TGTGCCAGCAGCTTAACTAGCGGCCCCGGGGAGCTGTTTTTT. It translates to CASSLTSGPGELFF.

To note about this clone: The sample contains more than one DNA sequence encoding this CDR3. The chain has TRBV7-2 and TRBJ1-2; D may be TRBD1 (5 bases). V dropped 3 bases and J dropped 4 bases, with 12 bases sitting between them. Germline V gives CDR1 SGHTA, CDR2 FQGNSA. The CDR3 is 14 residues long. The DNA of the CDR3 is TGTGCCAGCAGCTTGGGTAGGGGTGGCTATGGCTACACCTTC. Translation: CASSLGRGGYGYTF.

The rearrangement links TRBV5-1 to TRBJ2-4; 9 bases match TRBD2. The ends lost 0 bases at V and 1 base at J; junction bases unmatched: 2. Germline CDR1 reads SGHRS; CDR2 reads YFSETQ. The CDR3 spans 16 residues. CDR3 DNA sequence: TGCGCCAGCAGCTTGGTGGCGGGAGGGGCCAAAAACATTCAGTACTTC. Protein product: CASSLVAGGAKNIQYF. Variable domain in full (rest from reference TRBV5-1 and TRBJ2-4): KAGVTQTPRYLIKTRGQQVTLSCSPISGHRSVSWYQQTPGQGLQFLFEYFSETQRNKGNFPGRFSGRQFSNSRSEMNVSTLELGDSALYLCASSLVAGGAKNIQYFGAGTRLSVL.

The chain joins TRBV7-8 to TRBJ1-1, with a possible D match to TRBD1 (6 bases). Between the trimmed V and J ends, which lost 7 bases and 4 bases, there was a span of 19 bases. Germline V CDR1 and CDR2: SGHVS, FQNEAQ. The CDR3 spans 15 residues. The CDR3 sequence is CASTEGGGLSTEAFF. The CDR3 DNA sequence: TGTGCCAGCACCGAAGGGGGGGGGTTGAGCACTGAAGCTTTCTTT.

This chain links TRBV10-3 with TRBJ1-2; D call uncertain. The germline gives CDR1 ENHRY, CDR2 SYGVKD. Between the trimmed V and J ends, which lost 8 bases and 7 bases, there was a span of 14 bases. The CDR3 has 12 residues. The CDR3 reads CAILVVGGGYTF. The CDR3 DNA follows: TGTGCCATCCTAGTGGTGGGAGGTGGCTACACCTTC.

This chain joins TRBV11-2 and TRBJ2-3; 7 nucleotides align to TRBD1. Per the germline V gene, CDR1 is SGHAT and CDR2 is FQNNGV. The CDR3 loop spans 18 amino acids. Trimming at V came to 2 bases and at J to 8 bases, leaving 19 bases not matched to a gene. DNA for the CDR3: TGTGCCAGCAGCTTACCCTCCCCGCCTAAGAGACAGGGAGCTACGCAGTATTTT. Its translation is CASSLPSPPKRQGATQYF.